What follows are 4 T cell receptor beta chains derived from one specimen sequenced in a study of molecular identifiers for immune sequencing clone quantification. TCRdb recomputed calls from the PCR reads with MiXCR, one row per CDR3 protein. Of over 55,000 distinct CDR3 sequences in the sample, around a sixth are singletons; the top ten hold 1.4% to 1.5%. Specimen: naive CD8+ T cells from blood, with Jurkat cell RNA spiked in. The subset here: FACS-sorted CD8+CD4-CCR7+CD45RA+ naive T cells. All receptors come from a human donor in good health. Some libraries in this study had Jurkat cell RNA spiked in.

In this sample, this clonotype turned up a few times. The V call is TRBV16, the J call TRBJ1-2; D call uncertain. V was trimmed by 4 bases and J by 8 bases, leaving 11 bases between them. The CDR3 sequence is 12 residues long. Germline CDR1 reads KGHSY; CDR2 reads FQNENV. CDR3 sequence (DNA): TGTGCCAGCAGCCCCCCCGCTGCCGGCTACACCTTC. Amino acid sequence: CASSPPAAGYTF.

A word on this clonotype: This may arise from a read error, as a much more abundant clone is one base away. CDR3 bases: TGTGCCGGCATGTATTGGGATGAGCAGTTCTTC. Translated: CAGMYWDEQFF. This rearrangement joins TRBV6-2 or TRBV6-3 to TRBJ2-1; D is uncertain. V lost 11 bases and J lost 8, with 13 bases in between. Per the germline V gene, CDR1 is MNHEY and CDR2 is SVGEGT. The CDR3 is 11 residues long.

This clonotype was recorded many times. The chain has TRBV19 and TRBJ1-4; D uncertain. This CDR3 is built from 12 residues. CDR1 is LNHDA, CDR2 SQIVND, per germline (reference sequence). V was shortened by 4 bases and J by 7 bases, with 7 bases between the two germline ends. As DNA, the CDR3 is TGTGCCAGTAGTACTTCGAGTGAAAAACTGTTTTTT. Protein: CASSTSSEKLFF.

This clonotype came up many times. The gene calls are TRBV29-1 and TRBJ2-1, with D tentatively TRBD1 (5 bases). CDR1 and CDR2 from the germline V gene are SQVTM and ANQGSEA. V lost 0 bases, J lost 4 bases, and 19 bases lay in between. CDR3 size: 17 residues. The CDR3 is CSVEDPLRGGPYNEQFF. CDR3 sequence (DNA): TGCAGCGTTGAAGATCCCCTTAGGGGCGGACCTTACAATGAGCAGTTCTTC.